These T cell receptor beta chains were read from a single sample in a study of T cell responses to AZD1222 COVID-19 vaccine. Profiling relied on immunoSEQ multiplex PCR, and the TCRdb table lists in-frame clones only, not all of them. The profile shows approximately 70,000 clones, around 84% of them singletons. The sequencing here drew on peripheral blood, taken on day 0 of AZD1222 vaccination. All receptors come from an adult in good health. Both conserved end residues are part of each CDR3. Each record gives: J gene, D gene, clone size, CDR3 length, V gene, CDR3 DNA, CDR3 protein. A D gene is named only where the DNA matches it firmly. Clone size is not always given. Where it is, it says once, few, many or a class for expanded clones.

j_gene: TRBJ2-7
d_gene: .
abundance: .
len: 13
v_gene: TRBV29-1
CDR3nt: TGCAGCGTTTCCGTGCAGGGGCCAAACGAGCAGTACTTC
CDR3aa: CSVSVQGPNEQYF

j_gene: TRBJ2-1
d_gene: TRBD1
abundance: .
len: 15
v_gene: TRBV6-1
CDR3nt: TGTGCCAGCAGTGAACGATCTGGACAGGTCAATGAGCAGTTCTTC
CDR3aa: CASSERSGQVNEQFF

j_gene: TRBJ2-1
d_gene: .
abundance: .
len: 18
v_gene: TRBV10-2
CDR3nt: TGCGCCAGCCGATCCTTGGGCAGGGCGGGGTCCCCCTACAATGAGCAGTTCTTC
CDR3aa: CASRSLGRAGSPYNEQFF

j_gene: TRBJ1-2
d_gene: .
abundance: .
len: 12
v_gene: TRBV19
CDR3nt: TGTGCCAGTAAGGGAACAGTATATGGCTACACCTTC
CDR3aa: CASKGTVYGYTF

j_gene: TRBJ1-5
d_gene: .
abundance: .
len: 14
v_gene: TRBV6-5
CDR3nt: TGTGCCAGCAGCCGAGAATCGGGGAATCAGCCCCAGCATTTT
CDR3aa: CASSRESGNQPQHF

j_gene: TRBJ2-5
d_gene: .
abundance: .
len: 13
v_gene: TRBV28
CDR3nt: TGTGCCAGCAGGATATTCCAAAAAGAGACCCAGTACTTC
CDR3aa: CASRIFQKETQYF

j_gene: TRBJ1-1
d_gene: TRBD1
abundance: .
len: 15
v_gene: TRBV5-4
CDR3nt: TGTGCCAGCAGCTCTGGACAGGGGAGGTCGGCTGAAGCTTTCTTT
CDR3aa: CASSSGQGRSAEAFF

j_gene: TRBJ2-1
d_gene: TRBD1
abundance: once
len: 17
v_gene: TRBV4-2
CDR3nt: TGTGCCAGCAGCCAGAACTTGGGACAGGGGCGCTACAATGAGCAGTTCTTC
CDR3aa: CASSQNLGQGRYNEQFF

j_gene: TRBJ1-3
d_gene: .
abundance: few
len: 13
v_gene: TRBV18
CDR3nt: TGTGCCAGCTCACTGCTCTCTGGAAACACCATATATTTT
CDR3aa: CASSLLSGNTIYF

j_gene: TRBJ1-2
d_gene: .
abundance: once
len: 13
v_gene: TRBV2
CDR3nt: TGTGCCAGCAGCCGGCGGACGGCCTATGGCTACACCTTC
CDR3aa: CASSRRTAYGYTF

j_gene: TRBJ2-5
d_gene: .
abundance: .
len: 14
v_gene: TRBV28
CDR3nt: TGTGCCAGCAGTTTCGGGGGACCGGGAGAGACCCAGTACTTC
CDR3aa: CASSFGGPGETQYF

j_gene: TRBJ1-2
d_gene: .
abundance: .
len: 14
v_gene: TRBV4-1
CDR3nt: TGCGCCAGCAGCTACTTAGGGGGGATAAGTGGCTACACCTTC
CDR3aa: CASSYLGGISGYTF

j_gene: TRBJ2-1
d_gene: .
abundance: .
len: 13
v_gene: TRBV19
CDR3nt: TGTGCCAGTAGTATGGGGGACCTAGACGAGCAGTTCTTC
CDR3aa: CASSMGDLDEQFF

j_gene: TRBJ1-1
d_gene: .
abundance: .
len: 13
v_gene: TRBV12-3/TRBV12-4
CDR3nt: TGTGCCAGCAATGGGAGGGGCTGGACTGAAGCTTTCTTT
CDR3aa: CASNGRGWTEAFF

j_gene: TRBJ2-1
d_gene: .
abundance: .
len: 15
v_gene: TRBV5-8
CDR3nt: TGTGCCAGCAGCTCTACAGGGAGCTCCTACAATGAGCAGTTCTTC
CDR3aa: CASSSTGSSYNEQFF

j_gene: TRBJ2-7
d_gene: TRBD2
abundance: .
len: 13
v_gene: TRBV12-3/TRBV12-4
CDR3nt: TGTGCCAGCAGTTTTGGTGGGGGGGACGAGCAGTACTTC
CDR3aa: CASSFGGGDEQYF

j_gene: TRBJ1-2
d_gene: .
abundance: .
len: 12
v_gene: TRBV6-5
CDR3nt: TGTGCCAGCAGTCAACAGGGTCGGGGCTACACCTTC
CDR3aa: CASSQQGRGYTF

j_gene: TRBJ2-5
d_gene: TRBD2
abundance: .
len: 15
v_gene: TRBV5-8
CDR3nt: TGTGCCAGCAGCTTGGGACTAGCGGGGATAGAGACCCAGTACTTC
CDR3aa: CASSLGLAGIETQYF

j_gene: TRBJ2-1
d_gene: .
abundance: few
len: 14
v_gene: TRBV9
CDR3nt: TGTGCCAGCAGCGCCCAATTTATGGGCGATGAGCAGTTCTTC
CDR3aa: CASSAQFMGDEQFF

j_gene: TRBJ2-5
d_gene: .
abundance: .
len: 12
v_gene: TRBV5-1
CDR3nt: TGCGCCAGCAGCTATCTTGCGGAGACCCAGTACTTC
CDR3aa: CASSYLAETQYF

j_gene: TRBJ1-3
d_gene: TRBD1
abundance: .
len: 15
v_gene: TRBV18
CDR3nt: TGTGCCAGCTCACCAGACTGGACAGGGGGAAACACCATATATTTT
CDR3aa: CASSPDWTGGNTIYF

j_gene: TRBJ1-3
d_gene: .
abundance: .
len: 17
v_gene: TRBV7-6
CDR3nt: TGTGCCAGCAGCTTAGATCCAGGCTCGGGTTCTGGAAACACCATATATTTT
CDR3aa: CASSLDPGSGSGNTIYF

j_gene: TRBJ1-2
d_gene: .
abundance: .
len: 12
v_gene: TRBV11-1
CDR3nt: TGTGCCAGCAGCTTACGGGGGGCCGGCTACACCTTC
CDR3aa: CASSLRGAGYTF

j_gene: TRBJ2-7
d_gene: .
abundance: .
len: 12
v_gene: TRBV10-2
CDR3nt: TGCGCCAGCAGTCTGAATGGGGGCGGGCGGTACTTC
CDR3aa: CASSLNGGGRYF

j_gene: TRBJ2-3
d_gene: TRBD2
abundance: once
len: 17
v_gene: TRBV10-3
CDR3nt: TGTGCCATCAGTGAGGACGTGGGGGGGTCCGGCACAGATACGCAGTATTTT
CDR3aa: CAISEDVGGSGTDTQYF

j_gene: TRBJ1-3
d_gene: .
abundance: .
len: 16
v_gene: TRBV7-2
CDR3nt: TGTGCCAGCAGCTTAAACAGGGAGTGGGCTGGAAACACCATATATTTT
CDR3aa: CASSLNREWAGNTIYF

j_gene: TRBJ2-1
d_gene: .
abundance: few
len: 11
v_gene: TRBV2
CDR3nt: TGTGCCAGCAGTTATAGTGGTGAGCAGTTCTTC
CDR3aa: CASSYSGEQFF

j_gene: TRBJ1-1
d_gene: .
abundance: once
len: 14
v_gene: TRBV7-8
CDR3nt: TGTGCCAGCAGCTTGCAGGGCTTATACTCTGAAGCTTTCTTT
CDR3aa: CASSLQGLYSEAFF